The 28 T cell receptor beta chains presented below share a single source sample, sequenced in a study of chronic HIV infection and antiretroviral therapy (dated by TCRdb to between 2014 and 2017). The method behind the library was 5' RACE. TCRdb shows the sequencer as Illumina MiSeq. The public sequencing data were trimmed at Q25 with fastp and processed into clonotypes with MiXCR by TCRdb, which kept only in-frame beta chains. Duplicate CDR3 protein sequences are folded into a single record with the most common DNA and genes. Counted in this sample were over 40,000 distinct CDR3 sequences; about 20% of them appeared once. The ten largest clonotypes hold approximately 2.8% of the sample. Source material: peripheral blood. The receptors stem from an adult who had HIV and had not received antiretroviral therapy, or was an uninfected healthy control (not recorded which).

The chain uses TRBV3-1 and TRBJ2-3, with D possibly called TRBD1 or TRBD2 (5 bases each). V gave up 3 bases and J gave up 4 bases, with 8 bases separating them. CDR3 length: 13 amino acids. The germline V gene encodes CDR1 LGHDT and CDR2 YNNKEL (reference sequence). This chain's CDR3 is CASSQQGADTQYF. The CDR3 nucleotides are TGTGCCAGCAGCCAGCAGGGAGCAGATACGCAGTATTTT.

The V and J genes are TRBV7-2 and TRBJ1-6, with D hard to call. The CDR3 runs 15 residues. V dropped 5 bases and J dropped 5 bases, with 13 bases sitting between them. Germline V lookup: CDR1 SGHTA, CDR2 FQGNSA. CDR3 region: CASSPSTADNSPLHF. The CDR3 DNA is TGTGCCAGCAGCCCCAGTACAGCTGATAATTCACCCCTCCACTTT.

A few counts support this clonotype. V gene TRBV27 combines with J gene TRBJ1-2, with TRBD1 identical over 10 bases. The V gene's germline CDR1 is MNHEY and CDR2 SMNVEV (reference sequence). The J segment lost 3 bases and the V segment lost 3 bases, leaving 4 bases of the junction unmatched. The CDR3 sequence is 15 residues long. CDR3 nucleotide sequence: TGTGCCAGCAGTTTGAAGGGACAGGGGTACTATGGCTACACCTTC. This encodes CASSLKGQGYYGYTF.

The chain couples TRBV27 to TRBJ1-4; D may be TRBD1 (5 bases). The CDR3 sequence is 14 residues long. Deletions cut 3 bases from V and 8 bases from J, with 13 bases between. Per the germline V gene, CDR1 is MNHEY and CDR2 is SMNVEV (reference sequence). The CDR3 spells CASSFRGAREKLFF. The CDR3 nucleotides read TGTGCCAGCAGTTTTAGAGGGGCGCGAGAAAAACTGTTTTTT.

The gene calls are TRBV21-1 and TRBJ2-7; the table names TRBD1, a call not compared with the DNA. TRBV21-1 is described as a pseudogene. The CDR3 spans 15 residues. The CDR3 region has the DNA TGTGCCAGCAGCCCTGGACAGGGTGATTCCTACGAGCAGTACTTC. Protein sequence: CASSPGQGDSYEQYF.

This clonotype was counted only a few times. The chain joins TRBV30 to TRBJ2-7; either TRBD1 or TRBD2 may fit D (5 bases each). V was clipped by 8 bases and J by 0 bases, with 20 bases between them. CDR1 and CDR2 (germline): GTSNPN, SVGIG (reference sequence). This CDR3 has 15 residues. CDR3 nucleotides: TGTGCCGCCGAATCCGGGACCGATAGCTCCTACGAGCAGTACTTC. It translates to CAAESGTDSSYEQYF.

This clonotype has a handful of counts. The rearrangement joins TRBV28 to TRBJ2-1, with 7 bases fitting TRBD2. CDR1 MDHEN and CDR2 SYDVKM come from the germline V gene. V shed 6 bases and J 15 bases; nucleotides not matched to a gene: 17. This CDR3 is built from 14 residues. CDR3 nucleotides: TGTGCCAGCAGGGGATTCGCAGGGACTACGATTTTGTTCTTC. It codes for CASRGFAGTTILFF.

This clonotype has just a few counts. J is TRBJ1-1 and V is TRBV30; no definite D call. Trimming stripped 4 bases from V and 1 base from J, with 10 bases between. This CDR3 has 13 residues. Looked up from germline, CDR1 is GTSNPN and CDR2 is SVGIG (reference sequence). CDR3 sequence (DNA): TGTGCCTGGAACGGAAACCCGAACACTGAAGCTTTCTTT. Translation: CAWNGNPNTEAFF. The full variable domain, completed using reference TRBV30 and TRBJ1-1, is SQTIHQWPATLVQPVGSPLSLECTVEGTSNPNLYWYRQAAGRGLQLLFYSVGIGQISSEVPQNLSASRPQDRQFILSSKKLLLSDSGFYLCAWNGNPNTEAFFGQGTRLTVV.

J is TRBJ2-7 and V is TRBV2; D is possibly TRBD1 or TRBD2 (5 bases each). CDR1 and CDR2 (germline): SNHLY, FYNNEI. Trimming pared 11 bases from V and 0 bases from J, leaving 17 bases between. The CDR3 is 14 residues long. Here the CDR3 reads CAGTGTDFSYEQYF. The CDR3 nucleotides read TGTGCCGGCACCGGGACGGACTTCTCCTACGAGCAGTACTTC.

With regard to this clonotype: The junction departs from germline at one end; a sequencing error may be responsible. This chain links TRBV20-1 with TRBJ1-5; the match to TRBD1 covers 8 bases. The germline V gene encodes CDR1 DFQATT and CDR2 SNEGSKA (reference sequence). The CDR3 is 14 residues long. The DNA of the CDR3 is TGCACTGCTAGATTTGACAGGGGTCAGGGGCCCCAGCATTTT. Translated: CTARFDRGQGPQHF.

In its sample, this clonotype was seen a few times. The chain employs TRBV20-1 and TRBJ2-1; D could derive from TRBD1 or TRBD2 (5 bases each). Germline CDR1 DFQATT, CDR2 SNEGSKA (reference sequence). CDR3 length: 11 amino acids. The CDR3 sequence: CSQGRDRKQFF. Written as DNA, the CDR3 is TGCAGCCAGGGACGGGACCGGAAGCAGTTCTTC.

The chain carries TRBV10-3 and TRBJ2-7; no firm D call. The CDR3 length is 11 residues. V lost 5 bases and J lost 3, with 5 bases in between. Germline values: CDR1 ENHRY, CDR2 SYGVKD. This chain's CDR3 is CAISWGYEQYF. The CDR3 DNA is TGTGCCATCAGTTGGGGCTACGAGCAGTACTTC.

This clonotype has more than one count but fewer than ten. The chain carries TRBV29-1 and TRBJ2-3; a weak D match, TRBD1 (5 bases). Germline CDR1 and CDR2: SQVTM and ANQGSEA. The CDR3 is 14 residues long. The V gene lost 6 bases and the J gene lost 0 bases, with 13 bases spanning the gap. For the CDR3, the DNA is TGCAGCGTCGCAGGGTCCCCTAGCACAGATACGCAGTATTTT. Translation gives CSVAGSPSTDTQYF.

This chain uses TRBV20-1 with TRBJ2-1; D unresolved. Trimming cost V 4 bases and J 2 bases, with 15 bases left between them. The CDR3 extends over 15 amino acids. Germline CDR1 DFQATT, CDR2 SNEGSKA (reference sequence). The CDR3 DNA sequence: TGCAGTGCTACTGGGGTCCCTTTTACCTACAATGAGCAGTTCTTC. This translates into CSATGVPFTYNEQFF.

This chain uses TRBV27 with TRBJ2-7, with D perhaps assigned TRBD1 or TRBD2 (5 bases each). The V gene lost 2 bases and the J gene lost 6 bases, with 11 bases spanning the gap. CDR3 size: 13 residues. The germline gives CDR1 MNHEY, CDR2 SMNVEV (reference sequence). CDR3 in amino acids: CASSLMWGSEQYF. The CDR3 nucleotides read TGTGCCAGCAGTTTAATGTGGGGGTCCGAGCAGTACTTC.

The chain's CDR3 is CSVDAMDRVGYGYTF. CDR3 nucleotides: TGCAGCGTTGACGCCATGGACAGGGTGGGCTATGGCTACACCTTC. This chain links TRBV29-1 with TRBJ1-2, with TRBD1 matching over 8 bases. CDR3 size: 15 residues. Trimming at V came to 3 bases and at J to 4 bases, leaving 10 bases not matched to a gene. Per the germline V gene, CDR1 is SQVTM and CDR2 is ANQGSEA.

A few counts support this clonotype. This chain joins TRBV4-1 and TRBJ1-4; 7 nucleotides agree with TRBD1. V lost 4 bases to trimming and J lost 3 bases; unmatched junction nucleotides: 8. The germline V gene encodes CDR1 MGHRA and CDR2 YSYEKL. The CDR3 sequence is 16 residues long. CDR3 region: CASSRSWGQPNEKLFF. CDR3 DNA: TGCGCCAGCAGCCGGAGCTGGGGACAGCCTAATGAAAAACTGTTTTTT.

This CDR3 is CASGKQGAGEQYF. For the CDR3, the DNA is TGTGCCAGCGGGAAACAGGGGGCGGGCGAGCAGTACTTC. The rearrangement joins TRBV12-3 or TRBV12-4 to TRBJ2-7; 9 nucleotides align to TRBD1. Losses at the gene ends were 8 bases for V and 6 bases for J; bases not matched to a gene: 8. CDR3 length: 13 amino acids.

The chain uses TRBV7-9 and TRBJ2-3; D possibly corresponds to TRBD2 (5 bases). Germline CDR1 SEHNR, CDR2 FQNEAQ (reference sequence). The CDR3 has 16 amino acids. V shed 0 bases and J shed 5 bases, with 15 bases lying between them. The CDR3 nucleotides read TGTGCCAGCAGCTTAGCGGGAGAGCTTTGGGGAGATACGCAGTATTTT. Protein sequence: CASSLAGELWGDTQYF.

The V call is TRBV24-1, the J call TRBJ2-2; TRBD1 matches at 8 bases. This CDR3 comprises 12 residues. Germline CDR1 and CDR2: KGHDR and SFDVKD. The ends lost 7 bases at V and 13 bases at J; junction bases unmatched: 7. This CDR3 is CATSHGQGGLFF. Here the CDR3 DNA reads TGTGCCACCAGCCACGGACAGGGAGGGCTGTTTTTT.

This clonotype was seen a few times. The chain carries TRBV5-1 and TRBJ2-7, with D unresolved. V was cut by 5 bases and J by 1 base, with 10 bases left in between. The CDR3 loop spans 13 amino acids. Looked up from germline, CDR1 is SGHRS and CDR2 is YFSETQ. CDR3 sequence: CASRPQVSYEQYF. The CDR3 DNA reads TGCGCCAGCAGACCTCAGGTATCCTACGAGCAGTACTTC.

In its sample, this clonotype was seen many times. The chain employs TRBV20-1 and TRBJ2-1; no clear D. The CDR3 runs 11 residues. CDR1 DFQATT and CDR2 SNEGSKA come from the germline V gene (reference sequence). Trimming stripped 5 bases from V and 4 bases from J, with 6 bases between. CDR3 sequence reads: CSARMYNEQFF. The CDR3 nucleotides are TGCAGTGCTCGGATGTACAATGAGCAGTTCTTC.

The gene calls are TRBV29-1 and TRBJ1-1; possibly TRBD1 for D (5 bases). Germline V gives CDR1 SQVTM, CDR2 ANQGSEA. The V end lost 8 bases, the J end lost 7 bases, and 11 bases lay between the germline ends. The CDR3 is 10 residues long. CDR3: CSIRQIEAFF. The CDR3 DNA sequence: TGCAGCATCCGACAGATTGAAGCTTTCTTT.

This clonotype was picked up one time. The chain uses TRBV28 and TRBJ1-5; D not resolved. CDR1 is MDHEN, CDR2 SYDVKM, per germline. The CDR3 totals 13 residues. V was pared by 8 bases and J by 5 bases, with 13 bases between. The CDR3 coding sequence is TGTGCCAGCCTCACTCACGCTGATCAGCCCCAGCATTTT. Translating it yields CASLTHADQPQHF. The full variable domain, its missing parts supplied by reference TRBV28 and TRBJ1-5, is DVKVTQSSRYLVKRTGEKVFLECVQDMDHENMFWYRQDPGLGLRLIYFSYDVKMKEKGDIPEGYSVSREKKERFSLILESASTNQTSMYLCASLTHADQPQHFGDGTRLSIL.

In this sample, this clonotype turned up a few times. V gene TRBV28 combines with J gene TRBJ1-3; 10 nucleotides line up with TRBD1. The V gene end was trimmed by 6 bases and the J gene end by 2 bases; junction bases not matched to a gene: 7. The CDR3 is made up of 16 amino acids. Germline-derived CDR1 and CDR2 are MDHEN and SYDVKM. CDR3 sequence reads: CASSSSGTGAGNTIYF. CDR3 DNA: TGTGCCAGCAGCTCCTCCGGGACAGGGGCTGGAAACACCATATATTTT.

This sequence joins TRBV12-5 and TRBJ2-1; D remains unclear. Germline V gene sequence: CDR1 LGHNT, CDR2 FRNRAP. V dropped 6 bases and J dropped 5 bases, with 5 bases sitting between them. This CDR3 comprises 11 residues. The CDR3 spells CASGVNNEQFF. Here the CDR3 DNA reads TGTGCTAGTGGGGTAAACAATGAGCAGTTCTTC.

The chain combines TRBV7-8 with TRBJ1-2, with 10 bases fitting TRBD1. The CDR3 is 14 amino acids. Unmatched junction bases numbered 4, after V lost 5 bases and J lost 4 bases. Germline lookup yields CDR1 SGHVS and CDR2 FQNEAQ. In DNA form, the CDR3 reads TGTGCCAGCAGCACCCGGACAGGGGGCTATGGCTACACCTTC. This encodes CASSTRTGGYGYTF. The whole variable domain, remainder taken from reference TRBV7-8 and TRBJ1-2, is GAGVSQSPRYKVAKRGQDVALRCDPISGHVSLFWYQQALGQGPEFLTYFQNEAQLDKSGLPSDRFFAERPEGSVSTLKIQRTQQEDSAVYLCASSTRTGGYGYTFGSGTRLTVV.

This clonotype was observed a few times. This chain uses TRBV29-1 with TRBJ1-1, with D unclear. Germline V gene sequence: CDR1 SQVTM, CDR2 ANQGSEA. Trimming took 5 bases from V and 4 from J, leaving 8 bases between them. The CDR3 sequence is 11 residues long. CDR3 protein: CSVQGSTEAFF. The CDR3 nucleotides are TGCAGCGTTCAAGGGAGCACTGAAGCTTTCTTT.